The rows below give T cell receptor beta chains drawn from one sample of a study of blood T cell repertoires in COVID-19. The data were produced by immunoSEQ multiplex PCR, yet TCRdb's version contains in-frame clones alone and is incomplete. The table has under 150,000 clones, just under 90% seen once. The sample consisted of peripheral blood. The origin of the receptors is a woman aged 40 to 50 with acute or convalescent COVID-19. The CDR3 runs from the conserved cysteine through the conserved F or W. The order of the fields is V gene, J gene, clone size, D gene, CDR3 DNA, CDR3 protein. D genes are given only for firm matches. A clone size is listed for some rows: how often the clone was seen (once, few, many), or a class if it is expanded.

>TRBV10-3|TRBJ1-4|once|TRBD1
TGTGCCATCAGTGCGGACAGGCGGGATGAAAAACTGTTTTTT
CAISADRRDEKLFF
>TRBV19|TRBJ1-6|NA|NA
TGTGCCAGTAGTCCCACCCGGGGGGCGATTAATTCACCCCTCCACTTT
CASSPTRGAINSPLHF
>TRBV24-1|TRBJ2-5|few|NA
TGTGCCACCAGTGATCTCAGGGTTGGGATGGAAGAGACCCAGTACTTC
CATSDLRVGMEETQYF
>TRBV5-8|TRBJ2-7|NA|NA
TGTGCCAGCAGCTTGAGCCCGTCCTCCTACGAGCAGTACTTC
CASSLSPSSYEQYF
>TRBV5-5|TRBJ1-2|NA|TRBD1
TGTGCCAGCAGCAAGACCGGGACAGGGCCACTGTCTGGCTACACCTTC
CASSKTGTGPLSGYTF
>TRBV6-1|TRBJ2-1|NA|TRBD1
TGTGCCAGCAGTGGGGGACAGGGGGGAGGGAACAATGAGCAGTTCTTC
CASSGGQGGGNNEQFF
>TRBV28|TRBJ1-1|NA|NA
TGTGCCAGCAGTCCGACAGTTGAAGCTTTCTTT
CASSPTVEAFF
>TRBV11-3|TRBJ2-1|NA|NA
TGTGCCAGCAGCTTGTCTAGCCAGGCGTACAATGAGCAGTTCTTC
CASSLSSQAYNEQFF
>TRBV2|TRBJ2-2|NA|TRBD1
TGTGCCAGCAGTAAAGGGGAGAGGGGGCGGACCGGGGAGCTGTTTTTT
CASSKGERGRTGELFF
>TRBV18|TRBJ2-1|NA|NA
TGTGCCAGCTCACCAGGGGCGGCTAGCTCCTACAATGAGCAGTTCTTC
CASSPGAASSYNEQFF
>TRBV11-2|TRBJ1-2|NA|NA
TGTGCCAGCAGCTTAGGGGCAGGGCAAGCTAGCTATGGCTACACCTTC
CASSLGAGQASYGYTF
>TRBV19|TRBJ1-1|NA|NA
TGTGCCAGTAGAACCGCAAGGGGCTTGAACACTGAAGCTTTCTTT
CASRTARGLNTEAFF
>TRBV6-4|TRBJ2-2|NA|NA
TGTGCCAGCAGTGAAAAAGCGGGCACCGGGGAGCTGTTTTTT
CASSEKAGTGELFF
>TRBV7-9|TRBJ1-4|once|NA
TGTGCCAGCAGAGGGGCATGGAATGAAAAACTGTTTTTT
CASRGAWNEKLFF
>TRBV29-1|TRBJ1-2|NA|TRBD1
TGCAGCGGCCCGGACAGGGTCCTCTATGGCTACACCTTC
CSGPDRVLYGYTF
>TRBV7-9|TRBJ1-3|NA|NA
TGTGCCAGCAGCTTAGGGACAGTGAGCTCTGGAAACACCATATATTTT
CASSLGTVSSGNTIYF
>TRBV9|TRBJ1-1|NA|NA
TGTGCCAGCAGCGTCCGCGACAGGAACACTGAAGCTTTCTTT
CASSVRDRNTEAFF
>TRBV3-1/TRBV3-2|TRBJ1-2|NA|TRBD1
TGTGCCAGCAGCCACAGGGGGAGTAACTATGGCTACACCTTC
CASSHRGSNYGYTF
>TRBV7-2|TRBJ2-7|few|NA
TGTGCCAGCAGCACCGGACACGGATACGAGCAGTACTTC
CASSTGHGYEQYF
>TRBV7-9|TRBJ1-2|NA|NA
TGTGCCAGCAGCTTAGACCCTATGGGCGGCTACACCTTC
CASSLDPMGGYTF
>TRBV6-6|TRBJ2-1|NA|TRBD1
TGTGCCAGCACTCAACCGGACAGGGGGCACAATGAGCAGTTCTTC
CASTQPDRGHNEQFF
>TRBV9|TRBJ2-2|few|NA
TGTGCCAGCAGCTCCCAACAGGGGAACACCGGGGAGCTGTTTTTT
CASSSQQGNTGELFF